This TCR beta chain was profiled in a study of shared clonotypes between healthy human individuals. As for the study in general: The cohort had two women and three men, ages 18 to 49. Points from the study as a whole: Naive subsets, compared against memory subsets, generally had larger estimated richness values. Apart from blood, nothing was sampled; tissue repertoires likely differ. In contrast to clonotypes shared by all four donors, non-shared clonotypes had lower generation probabilities.

Some clones are missing from TCRdb's copy, which holds only in-frame ones; the method was immunoSEQ multiplex PCR. This sample has a few million clones, with 85% to 95% found just once. V shed 2 bases and J 6 bases; nucleotides not matched to a gene: 6. Looked up from germline, CDR1 is SGHAT and CDR2 is FQNNGV. The CDR3 is made up of 15 amino acids. About this clone itself: Its target is unknown.

The receptor was derived from a man younger than 35 in good health. Some clones in this sample may be carry-over from other donors' samples. What was sequenced was naive CD4+ T cells from PBMCs. The sample's subset: CD45RA+ positively selected. The V gene is TRBV11-2, the J gene TRBJ1-3; 8 nucleotides line up with TRBD1. CDR3 residues: CASSLSTGGLNTIYF. Written as DNA, the CDR3 is TGTGCCAGCAGCTTAAGTACAGGGGGTCTAAACACCATATATTTT.